The clone carrying this TCR beta chain was detected only once. The entry originates in a study of blood T cell repertoires in COVID-19. About the study: COVID-19 samples, acute and convalescent, were from the United States, Italy and Spain. Sample material is recorded as cDNA or gDNA derived from T cells, B-cell-depleted T cells, or PBMCs.

Germline trimming cut 3 bases from V and 8 bases from J; bases unmatched to any gene: 5. The germline V gene encodes CDR1 LGHDT and CDR2 YNNKEL (reference sequence). The CDR3 sequence is 15 residues long. As originally analysed: Nucleated cell counts were estimated from reference gene primer amplification. The table came from immunoSEQ multiplex PCR; TCRdb's copy has only in-frame clones and leaves some out. D and trimming come from the DNA, and the V and J calls and clone size come from that table. The sample lists about 18,000 clones, 75% to 90% occurring once. This chain links TRBV3-1 (or the pseudogene TRBV3-2) with TRBJ2-1; the match to TRBD1 covers 12 bases. The specimen was peripheral blood. The clonotype comes from a man at least 80 years old with acute or convalescent COVID-19. CDR3 bases: TGTGCCAGCAGCCAGGGGGGGACAGGGGGCGATGAGCAGTTCTTC. This translates into CASSQGGTGGDEQFF.